What follows are 31 T cell receptor beta chains derived from one specimen sequenced in a study of Ad26.COV2.S vaccination and SARS-CoV-2 variants. The data were produced by immunoSEQ multiplex PCR, yet TCRdb's version contains in-frame clones alone and is incomplete. Among about 180,000 clones listed, around 85% were seen once. The sequenced sample was peripheral blood, obtained after recovery from COVID-19. All receptors derive from a human donor who had recovered from COVID-19.

This clone has just one count. The genes are TRBV7-9 and TRBJ1-4; a weak D match, TRBD1 (6 bases). V was trimmed by 1 base and J by 2 bases, leaving 8 bases between them. Germline V gene data show CDR1 as SEHNR and CDR2 as FQNEAQ (reference sequence). This CDR3 is built from 15 residues. The CDR3 protein is CASSLGDMTNEKLFF. As DNA, the CDR3 is TGTGCCAGCAGCTTAGGGGACATGACTAATGAAAAACTGTTTTTT.

The chain carries TRBV19 and TRBJ1-1; D possibly corresponds to TRBD1 (5 bases). CDR1 is LNHDA, CDR2 SQIVND, per germline (reference sequence). V was clipped by 8 bases and J by 1 base, with 11 bases between them. CDR3 length: 13 residues. The CDR3 nucleotides read TGTGCCAGTGGGGGTAGTCGGAACACTGAAGCTTTCTTT. It yields the protein CASGGSRNTEAFF.

This clone came up a few times. CDR3 bases: TGTGCCAGCAGCTTCTGGCGGGATAACTACGAGCAGTACTTC. Amino acid sequence: CASSFWRDNYEQYF. The gene calls are TRBV7-9 and TRBJ2-7; D is possibly TRBD2 (6 bases). From germline, CDR1 is SEHNR and CDR2 FQNEAQ (reference sequence). The CDR3 extends over 14 amino acids. V lost 3 bases to trimming and J lost 3 bases, with 12 bases between them.

The chain carries TRBV15 and TRBJ2-1; the D call may be TRBD1 or TRBD2 (5 bases each). The CDR3 runs to 17 residues. The germline V gene has CDR1 LNHNV and CDR2 YYDKDF (reference sequence). V dropped 1 base and J dropped 0 bases, with 13 bases sitting between them. Written as DNA, the CDR3 is TGTGCCACCAGCAGAGGGGGACGTGGCAGCTCCTACAATGAGCAGTTCTTC. It specifies CATSRGGRGSSYNEQFF. Combining the CDR3 with reference TRBV15 and TRBJ2-1 gives the whole variable domain DAMVIQNPRYQVTQFGKPVTLSCSQTLNHNVMYWYQQKSSQAPKLLFHYYDKDFNNEADTPDNFQSRRPNTSFCFLDIRSPGLGDTAMYLCATSRGGRGSSYNEQFFGPGTRLTVL.

This rearrangement joins TRBV10-3 to TRBJ1-6; D uncertain. The V gene lost 7 bases and the J gene lost 5 bases, with 9 bases spanning the gap. CDR3 size: 13 residues. Germline V gene sequence: CDR1 ENHRY, CDR2 SYGVKD. Here the CDR3 DNA reads TGTGCCATCAAGGATTATCATAATTCACCCCTCCACTTT. This gives the protein CAIKDYHNSPLHF.

This clone has a single count. The gene calls are TRBV29-1 and TRBJ1-4, with 10 bases aligning to TRBD1. There are 13 residues in the CDR3. The trim removed 7 bases at V and 5 bases at J, leaving 4 bases unmatched. Germline V gene lookup returns CDR1 SQVTM and CDR2 ANQGSEA. CDR3 residues: CSAAGQGNEKLFF. CDR3 DNA sequence: TGCAGCGCCGCGGGACAGGGGAATGAAAAACTGTTTTTT.

The chain uses TRBV7-9 and TRBJ2-5; D might be TRBD2 (5 bases). The CDR3 extends over 15 amino acids. CDR1 and CDR2 from the germline V gene are SEHNR and FQNEAQ (reference sequence). Deletions cut 8 bases from V and 4 bases from J, with 20 bases between. The CDR3 spells CASAPTGSLRETQYF. The DNA of the CDR3 is TGTGCCAGCGCCCCTACGGGGTCCCTCCGAGAGACCCAGTACTTC.

This clone has just one count. The rearrangement joins TRBV3-1 (or the pseudogene TRBV3-2) to TRBJ2-7; D is undetermined. The CDR3 loop spans 11 amino acids. Germline V gene data show CDR1 as LGHDT and CDR2 as YNNKEL (reference sequence). The ends were cut back, 5 bases at V and 3 bases at J, with 5 bases in the middle. CDR3 DNA: TGTGCCAGCAGCACCTACTACGAGCAGTACTTC. Its protein is CASSTYYEQYF.

This clone was seen once. The chain combines TRBV5-6 with TRBJ2-7; D is ambiguous. Looked up from germline, CDR1 is SGHDT and CDR2 is YYEEEE. This CDR3 spans 13 amino acids. V lost 4 bases to trimming and J lost 0 bases, with 8 bases between them. The CDR3 sequence is CASSPTLSYEQYF. In DNA, the CDR3 is TGTGCCAGCAGCCCGACACTCTCCTACGAGCAGTACTTC.

The genes are TRBV5-4 and TRBJ1-2; TRBD1 matches 10 bases. V lost 0 bases and J lost 4; bases outside the gene matches: 3. The V gene's germline CDR1 is SGHNT and CDR2 YYREEE (reference sequence). This CDR3 has 15 residues. CDR3 protein: CASSLEDRGGYGYTF. The DNA of the CDR3 is TGTGCCAGCAGCTTGGAGGACAGGGGGGGCTATGGCTACACCTTC.

The CDR3 DNA follows: TGTGCCAGCAGTTTCTCACAGGGGGCGTCGGAGACCCAGTACTTC. Translating it yields CASSFSQGASETQYF. The V call is TRBV27, the J call TRBJ2-5; the match to TRBD1 covers 9 bases. V lost 3 bases, J lost 5 bases, and 7 bases stayed unmatched. The CDR3 length is 15 residues. Germline loops: CDR1 MNHEY, CDR2 SMNVEV (reference sequence).

The V and J genes are TRBV11-3 and TRBJ2-3; 8 nucleotides agree with TRBD2. Germline CDR1 SGHNT, CDR2 YENEEA. The CDR3 extends over 14 amino acids. Trimming took 3 bases from V and 4 from J; bases not matched to a gene: 3. The CDR3 here is CASSLGGGPDTQYF. CDR3 bases: TGTGCCAGCAGCTTGGGCGGGGGGCCAGATACGCAGTATTTT.

Concerning this clone: In the same sample, other DNA sequences code for this CDR3. The rearrangement uses TRBV7-3 and TRBJ2-2; D unclear. Per the germline V gene, CDR1 is SGHTA and CDR2 is FQGTGA. The CDR3 runs to 12 residues. V was clipped by 5 bases and J by 3 bases, with 4 bases between them. The DNA of the CDR3 is TGTGCCAGCAGCCTAGACACCGGGGAGCTGTTTTTT. The encoded protein is CASSLDTGELFF. The full variable domain, completed using reference TRBV7-3 and TRBJ2-2, is GAGVSQTPSNKVTEKGKYVELRCDPISGHTALYWYRQSLGQGPEFLIYFQGTGAADDSGLPNDRFFAVRPEGSVSTLKIQRTERGDSAVYLCASSLDTGELFFGEGSRLTVL.

In this sample, this clone turned up once. The chain links TRBV5-6 to TRBJ2-3; no firm D call. V shed 4 bases and J shed 0 bases, with 12 bases lying between them. Germline CDR1 reads SGHDT; CDR2 reads YYEEEE. The CDR3 has 15 residues. Here the CDR3 DNA reads TGTGCCAGCAGCCGGCAAATCGCCAGCACAGATACGCAGTATTTT. This encodes CASSRQIASTDTQYF.

This chain uses TRBV27 with TRBJ2-3; 11 nucleotides agree with TRBD2. The V gene end was trimmed by 3 bases and the J gene end by 8 bases; junction bases not matched to a gene: 4. Per germline, CDR1 MNHEY and CDR2 SMNVEV (reference sequence). The length of the CDR3 is 14 residues. The CDR3 nucleotides read TGTGCCAGCAGTTTCTCGACTAGCGGGGTTACGCAGTATTTT. Translating it yields CASSFSTSGVTQYF.

The sample holds one count of this clone. This chain joins TRBV9 and TRBJ2-3; 8 bases align to TRBD1. Germline V gene sequence: CDR1 SGDLS, CDR2 YYNGEE. V lost 4 bases, J lost 2 bases, and 9 bases stayed unmatched. This CDR3 region has 16 residues. The CDR3 DNA reads TGTGCCAGCAGCCTCCTCGGGACAGGAATCACAGATACGCAGTATTTT. Its translation is CASSLLGTGITDTQYF.

The J gene is TRBJ1-2, the V gene TRBV4-1, with 7 bases identical to TRBD1. V was pared by 1 base and J by 6 bases, with 11 bases of the junction left unmatched. Germline CDR1 is MGHRA and CDR2 is YSYEKL. The length of the CDR3 is 16 residues. The CDR3 DNA follows: TGCGCCAGCAGCCAAGGGGCGGACAGGAGTATCGATGGCTACACCTTC. It encodes CASSQGADRSIDGYTF.

This chain joins TRBV5-6 and TRBJ1-2, with D unresolved. The CDR3 is made up of 13 amino acids. V lost 1 base, J lost 2 bases, and 6 bases lay in between. Germline assignment: CDR1 SGHDT and CDR2 YYEEEE. The DNA of the CDR3 is TGTGCCAGCAGCTTGCCCGTAAACTATGGCTACACCTTC. This translates into CASSLPVNYGYTF.

This clone turned up a few times. V usage is TRBV5-1 and J usage is TRBJ2-2; D may be TRBD2 (6 bases). The germline V and J ends were trimmed by 2 bases and 2 bases, with 13 bases remaining between them. The CDR3 extends over 16 amino acids. Germline CDR1 is SGHRS and CDR2 is YFSETQ. The CDR3 here is CASSLRGEANTGELFF. The CDR3 DNA is TGCGCCAGCAGCTTACGCGGGGAAGCAAACACCGGGGAGCTGTTTTTT.

The V and J genes are TRBV7-2 and TRBJ1-5; TRBD1 agrees at 9 bases. Trimming took 5 bases from V and 6 from J; bases not matched to a gene: 8. The CDR3 has 15 amino acids. Germline assignment: CDR1 SGHTA and CDR2 FQGNSA. The CDR3 DNA sequence: TGTGCCAGCAGCCCTACAGGGGGCGCAGGTCAGCCCCAGCATTTT. Amino acids: CASSPTGGAGQPQHF.

This clone was detected a few times. The chain has TRBV11-3 and TRBJ2-7; TRBD2 is a possible D gene (5 bases). Germline V CDR1 and CDR2: SGHNT, YENEEA. This CDR3 contains 16 residues. With 0 bases removed from V and 5 bases from J, the gap between germline ends came to 17 bases. The CDR3 reads CASSLEGSRFENEQYF. CDR3 DNA sequence: TGTGCCAGCAGCTTAGAAGGGAGCAGATTCGAAAACGAGCAGTACTTC.

The chain uses TRBV7-9 and TRBJ1-4; D not certain. The CDR3 runs 17 residues. Germline V gene data show CDR1 as SEHNR and CDR2 as FQNEAQ (reference sequence). The germline V and J ends were trimmed by 5 bases and 5 bases, with 21 bases remaining between them. The CDR3 DNA reads as TGTGCCAGCAGCCGAGCCTTCATCCCGGAGCGAAATGAAAAACTGTTTTTT. It is translated as CASSRAFIPERNEKLFF.

This clone was detected once. This chain uses TRBV15 with TRBJ2-5; 8 bases match TRBD2. The CDR3 runs 12 residues. In germline, CDR1 is LNHNV, CDR2 YYDKDF (reference sequence). The ends lost 8 bases at V and 5 bases at J; junction bases unmatched: 4. CDR3 amino acids: CATRGGGETQYF. The CDR3 region has the DNA TGTGCCACCCGGGGGGGCGGGGAGACCCAGTACTTC. Combining the CDR3 with reference TRBV15 and TRBJ2-5 gives the whole variable domain DAMVIQNPRYQVTQFGKPVTLSCSQTLNHNVMYWYQQKSSQAPKLLFHYYDKDFNNEADTPDNFQSRRPNTSFCFLDIRSPGLGDTAMYLCATRGGGETQYFGPGTRLLVL.

The V call is TRBV28, the J call TRBJ1-5; 7 nucleotides agree with TRBD1. Germline trimming cut 8 bases from V and 5 bases from J; bases unmatched to any gene: 6. CDR3 length equals 13 residues. The germline CDR1 and CDR2 sequences are MDHEN and SYDVKM. DNA of the CDR3: TGTGCCAGCCTAGGCAGGGGGTATCAGCCCCAGCATTTT. Residues: CASLGRGYQPQHF.

This clone was seen only a few times. The identical CDR3 is also encoded by other nucleotide sequences in the sample. The chain uses TRBV9 and TRBJ2-5; D possibly uses TRBD1 or TRBD2 (7 bases each). The CDR3 spans 14 residues. V was pared by 0 bases and J by 5 bases, with 11 bases between. Germline-derived CDR1 and CDR2 are SGDLS and YYNGEE. The CDR3 region is CASSVGQGGETQYF. CDR3 coding DNA: TGTGCCAGCAGCGTAGGTCAGGGGGGGGAGACCCAGTACTTC.

The CDR3 spells CASSSPGLSAKNIQYF. As DNA, the CDR3 is TGTGCCAGCAGCTCCCCGGGACTCTCAGCCAAAAACATTCAGTACTTC. The rearrangement links TRBV13 to TRBJ2-4; D is perhaps TRBD2 (6 bases). The CDR3 covers 16 residues. Between the trimmed V and J ends, which lost 4 bases and 0 bases, there was a span of 13 bases. Germline CDR1 PRHDT, CDR2 FYEKMQ (reference sequence).

This chain joins TRBV6-6 and TRBJ2-3; TRBD2 is a possible D gene (5 bases). Germline CDR1 MNHNY, CDR2 SVGAGI (reference sequence). V lost 7 bases and J 6 bases, leaving 8 bases between the germline ends. The CDR3 length is 11 residues. CDR3: CASTWRDTQYF. DNA of the CDR3: TGTGCCAGCACATGGAGGGATACGCAGTATTTT.

The CDR3 DNA reads TGTGCCAGCAGTTACTCCGGGACAGGGCCCTACGAGCAGTACTTC. Protein product: CASSYSGTGPYEQYF. The chain couples TRBV6-5 to TRBJ2-7; 9 nucleotides match TRBD1. V was pared by 0 bases and J by 2 bases, with 2 bases of the junction left unmatched. In germline, CDR1 is MNHEY, CDR2 SVGAGI. The CDR3 extends over 15 amino acids.

The genes are TRBV3-1 (or the pseudogene TRBV3-2) and TRBJ2-5; maybe TRBD2 (6 bases). Germline V gene lookup returns CDR1 LGHDT and CDR2 YNNKEL (reference sequence). Trimming stripped 4 bases from V and 1 base from J, with 13 bases between. This CDR3 is built from 15 residues. CDR3 sequence reads: CASSLPREFQETQYF. The CDR3 nucleotides read TGTGCCAGCAGCCTCCCCCGGGAGTTCCAAGAGACCCAGTACTTC.

This clone came up once. This chain joins TRBV15 and TRBJ1-5, with D tentatively TRBD1 (5 bases). The V gene lost 2 bases and the J gene lost 0 bases, with 14 bases spanning the gap. Germline CDR1 and CDR2: LNHNV and YYDKDF (reference sequence). This CDR3 has 17 amino acids. CDR3 nucleotide sequence: TGTGCCACCAGCAGACGGGACCGTGAATATAGCAATCAGCCCCAGCATTTT. This sequence encodes CATSRRDREYSNQPQHF.

This CDR3 reads CASSLEAGGRETQYF. In nucleotides, the CDR3 is TGCGCCAGCAGCTTAGAAGCGGGAGGGAGGGAGACCCAGTACTTC. This chain links TRBV5-1 with TRBJ2-5; TRBD2 agrees at 10 bases. With V trimmed by 2 bases and J by 5 bases, 6 bases remained unmatched. The CDR3 is 15 residues long. In germline, CDR1 is SGHRS, CDR2 YFSETQ.